The rows below give T cell receptor beta chains drawn from one sample of a study of T cell responses to AZD1222 COVID-19 vaccine. Sequencing used immunoSEQ multiplex PCR; TCRdb keeps in-frame clones, though not all of them. The repertoire holds about 110,000 clones, with around nine tenths as singletons. Material: peripheral blood, obtained on day 0 of AZD1222 vaccination. These receptors originate from an adult in good health. Each CDR3 is given with its conserved first and last residue. The order of the fields is V gene, D gene, CDR3 protein. A D gene is named only where the DNA matches it firmly.

TRBV12-3/TRBV12-4,TRBD1,CASRQGADEKLFF
TRBV5-6,-,CASSLASGNTEAFF
TRBV28,-,CASSFPGSEEKLFF
TRBV3-1/TRBV3-2,-,CASSDSPGNKLFF
TRBV19,-,CASSQGSNQPQHF
TRBV9,-,CASSVGGGSSYNEQFF
TRBV5-6,TRBD2,CASSLIRTSTPYEQYF
TRBV18,-,CASSPGAGEKLFF
TRBV29-1,-,CSVYREAVTEAFF
TRBV28,TRBD1,CASRGTGGHEQYF
TRBV19,TRBD1,CASSKGQEWGNQPQHF
TRBV5-5,-,CASSLGGAGRWGYTF
TRBV28,-,CASSRVSGLDGYTF
TRBV6-6,-,CASILQGTPNQPQHF
TRBV29-1,-,CSIRPGQVNTGELFF
TRBV9,-,CANQGWYLGNSGNTIYF
TRBV28,-,CASSLYTDTQYF
TRBV30,-,CAWSVGYGYTF
TRBV7-2,TRBD1,CASSFDRGETQYF
TRBV6-6,TRBD2,CASKGAGGADTQYF
TRBV29-1,-,CSELQGYTDTQYF
TRBV29-1,-,CSVEHAETQYF
TRBV11-2,TRBD2,CASSFPLPGGTEQYF
TRBV9,-,CASSVQGISSADTQYF
TRBV18,TRBD1,CASSTGQALGEQYF
TRBV12-3/TRBV12-4,-,CASRDLPAGGYTF
TRBV28,-,CDSWGRGGGQFF
TRBV11-2,-,CASSLAKIIGYNEQFF
TRBV2,-,CASRRQTANTGELFF
TRBV28,TRBD1,CASSWGQGLNSPLHF
TRBV6-5,-,CASSSIGGRDGYTF
TRBV19,-,CASSTQRDTEAFF
TRBV3-1/TRBV3-2,-,CASSQMLVRRGGTDTQYF
TRBV7-8,-,CASSRRTDTEAFF
TRBV2,-,CASSEGAPVNYGYTF